This T cell receptor beta chain comes out of a study of blood T cell repertoires in COVID-19. Background on the study: PBMCs, B-cell-depleted T cells, or T cells provided the cDNA or gDNA that made up the material.

This study enrolled people aged 18 to 89 from approximately 24 US geographic areas. In the authors' workflow: Reference gene primer amplification yielded estimated nucleated cell counts. Measured with immunoSEQ multiplex PCR; TCRdb has only the in-frame clones, and not every one. V and J calls and clone size are as listed in that table; D and trimming were resolved from the DNA. The table includes roughly 290,000 clones, 70% to 90% detected once. CDR1 is LNHDA and CDR2 is SQIVND in the germline V gene (reference sequence). CDR3 length: 17 amino acids. After removal of 5 bases from V and 1 base from J, the junction contained 4 bases not matched to a gene.

Source material: PBMCs or T cells enriched from blood (not recorded which). The chain is built from TRBV19 and TRBJ2-4; TRBD2 matches 14 bases. This receptor was identified in a woman aged 25-40 years who had recovered from COVID-19. This chain's CDR3 is CASSLGLAGGAKNIQYF. In DNA, the CDR3 is TGTGCCAGTAGTCTAGGACTAGCGGGGGGCGCCAAAAACATTCAGTACTTC. Full variable domain (outside the CDR3, taken from reference TRBV19 and TRBJ2-4): DGGITQSPKYLFRKEGQNVTLSCEQNLNHDAMYWYRQDPGQGLRLIYYSQIVNDFQKGDIAEGYSVSREKKESFPLTVTSAQKNPTAFYLCASSLGLAGGAKNIQYFGAGTRLSVL.